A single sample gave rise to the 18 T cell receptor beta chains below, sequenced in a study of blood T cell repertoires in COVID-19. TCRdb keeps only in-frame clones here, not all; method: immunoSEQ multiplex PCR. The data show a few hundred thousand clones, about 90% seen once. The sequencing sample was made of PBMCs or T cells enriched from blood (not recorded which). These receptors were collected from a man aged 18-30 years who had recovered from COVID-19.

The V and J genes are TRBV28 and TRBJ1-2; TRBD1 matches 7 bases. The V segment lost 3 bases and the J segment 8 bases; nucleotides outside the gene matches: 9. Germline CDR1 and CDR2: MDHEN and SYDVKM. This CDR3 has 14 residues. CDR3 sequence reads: CASSLDAGGEGYTF. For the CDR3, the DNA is TGTGCCAGCAGTTTGGACGCAGGGGGTGAAGGCTACACCTTC.

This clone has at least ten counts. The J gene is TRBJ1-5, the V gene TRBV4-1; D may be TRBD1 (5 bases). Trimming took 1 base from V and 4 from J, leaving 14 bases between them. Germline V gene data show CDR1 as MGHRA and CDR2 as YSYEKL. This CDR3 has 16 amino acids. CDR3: CASSQASQVGNQPQHF. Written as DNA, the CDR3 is TGCGCCAGCAGCCAAGCTTCACAGGTGGGAAATCAGCCCCAGCATTTT.

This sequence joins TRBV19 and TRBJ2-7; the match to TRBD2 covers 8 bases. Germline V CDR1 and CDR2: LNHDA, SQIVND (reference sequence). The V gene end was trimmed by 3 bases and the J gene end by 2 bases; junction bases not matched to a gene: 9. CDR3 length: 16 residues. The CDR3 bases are TGTGCCAGTAGTATTACTAGCGGAATAACCCCCTACGAGCAGTACTTC. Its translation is CASSITSGITPYEQYF.

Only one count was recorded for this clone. CDR3 coding DNA: TGTGCCAGCAGTTTACCCAGACAGGGGCGAATCCTTTACAATGAGCAGTTCTTC. As protein: CASSLPRQGRILYNEQFF. This chain uses TRBV28 with TRBJ2-1; TRBD1 matches at 8 bases. CDR3 length equals 18 residues. Germline-derived CDR1 and CDR2 are MDHEN and SYDVKM. J was trimmed by 4 bases and V by 2 bases; bases with no gene match: 13.

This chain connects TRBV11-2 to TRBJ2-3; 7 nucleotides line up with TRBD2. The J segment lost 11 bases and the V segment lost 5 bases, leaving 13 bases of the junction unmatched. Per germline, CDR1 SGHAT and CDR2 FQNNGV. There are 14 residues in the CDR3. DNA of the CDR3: TGTGCCAGCAGCCCTCGTTTTAGCGGGCTCCAGCAGTATTTT. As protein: CASSPRFSGLQQYF.

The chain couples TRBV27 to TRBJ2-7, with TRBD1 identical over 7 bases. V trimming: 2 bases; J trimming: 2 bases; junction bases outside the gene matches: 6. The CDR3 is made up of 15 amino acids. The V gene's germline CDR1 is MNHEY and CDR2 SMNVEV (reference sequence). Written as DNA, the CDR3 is TGTGCCAGCAGTTTAGCCGGGACAGAGACCTACGAGCAGTACTTC. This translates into CASSLAGTETYEQYF.

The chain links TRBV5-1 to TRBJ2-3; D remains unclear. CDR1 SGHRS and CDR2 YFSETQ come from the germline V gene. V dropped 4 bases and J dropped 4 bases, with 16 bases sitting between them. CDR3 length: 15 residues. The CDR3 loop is CASSRFQGGSDTQYF. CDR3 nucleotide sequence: TGCGCCAGCAGCCGGTTTCAAGGCGGCTCAGATACGCAGTATTTT.

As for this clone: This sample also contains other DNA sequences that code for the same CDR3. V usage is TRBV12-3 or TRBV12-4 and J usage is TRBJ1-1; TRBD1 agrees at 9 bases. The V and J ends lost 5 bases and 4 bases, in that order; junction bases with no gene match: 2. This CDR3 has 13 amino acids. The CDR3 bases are TGTGCCAGCAGTACAGGGGGCCGCACTGAAGCTTTCTTT. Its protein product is CASSTGGRTEAFF.

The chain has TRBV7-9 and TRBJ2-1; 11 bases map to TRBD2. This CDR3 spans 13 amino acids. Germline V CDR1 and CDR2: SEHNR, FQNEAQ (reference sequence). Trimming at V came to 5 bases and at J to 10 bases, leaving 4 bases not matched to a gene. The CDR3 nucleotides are TGTGCCAGCAGCGGCAGACTAGCGGGAGAGCAGTTCTTC. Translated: CASSGRLAGEQFF.

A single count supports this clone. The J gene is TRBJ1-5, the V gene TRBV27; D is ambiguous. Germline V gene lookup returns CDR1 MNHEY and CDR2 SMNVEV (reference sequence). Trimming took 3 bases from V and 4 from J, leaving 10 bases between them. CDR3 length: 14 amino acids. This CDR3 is CASSFAGNNQPQHF. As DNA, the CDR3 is TGTGCCAGCAGTTTTGCGGGGAATAATCAGCCCCAGCATTTT.

The CDR3 region is CASSVGGRINEKLFF. The CDR3 DNA is TGTGCCAGCAGCGTCGGGGGGAGAATTAATGAAAAACTGTTTTTT. The chain links TRBV2 to TRBJ1-4, with D tentatively TRBD1 (5 bases). Germline V gives CDR1 SNHLY, CDR2 FYNNEI. The V gene lost 6 bases and the J gene lost 4 bases, with 15 bases spanning the gap. The CDR3 is made up of 15 amino acids.

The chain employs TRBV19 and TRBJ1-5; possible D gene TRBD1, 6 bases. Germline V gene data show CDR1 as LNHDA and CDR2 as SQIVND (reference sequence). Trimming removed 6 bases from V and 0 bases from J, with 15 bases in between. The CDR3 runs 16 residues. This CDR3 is CASSQQGFLSNQPQHF. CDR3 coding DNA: TGTGCCAGTAGCCAACAGGGATTCCTTAGCAATCAGCCCCAGCATTTT.

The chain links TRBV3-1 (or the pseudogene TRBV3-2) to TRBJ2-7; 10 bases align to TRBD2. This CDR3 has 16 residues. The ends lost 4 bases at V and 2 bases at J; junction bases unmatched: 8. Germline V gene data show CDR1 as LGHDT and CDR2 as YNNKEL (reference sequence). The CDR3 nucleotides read TGTGCCAGCAGCCCTACTAGTCTAGCGGGGGCCTACGAGCAGTACTTC. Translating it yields CASSPTSLAGAYEQYF.

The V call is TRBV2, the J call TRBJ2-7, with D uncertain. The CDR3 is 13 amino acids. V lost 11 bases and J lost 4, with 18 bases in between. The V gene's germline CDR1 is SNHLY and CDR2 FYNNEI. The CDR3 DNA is TGTGCCGGCACCGAAAGCCTTCGTTACGAGCAGTACTTC. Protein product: CAGTESLRYEQYF.

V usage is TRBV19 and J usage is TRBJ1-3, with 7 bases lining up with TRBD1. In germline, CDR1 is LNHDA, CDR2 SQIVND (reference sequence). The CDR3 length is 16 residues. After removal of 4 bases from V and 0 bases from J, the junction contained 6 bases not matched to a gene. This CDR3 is CASSRGQLSSGNTIYF. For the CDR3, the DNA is TGTGCCAGTAGTAGGGGACAGCTCTCCTCTGGAAACACCATATATTTT. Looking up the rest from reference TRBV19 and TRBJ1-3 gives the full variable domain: DGGITQSPKYLFRKEGQNVTLSCEQNLNHDAMYWYRQDPGQGLRLIYYSQIVNDFQKGDIAEGYSVSREKKESFPLTVTSAQKNPTAFYLCASSRGQLSSGNTIYFGEGSWLTVV.

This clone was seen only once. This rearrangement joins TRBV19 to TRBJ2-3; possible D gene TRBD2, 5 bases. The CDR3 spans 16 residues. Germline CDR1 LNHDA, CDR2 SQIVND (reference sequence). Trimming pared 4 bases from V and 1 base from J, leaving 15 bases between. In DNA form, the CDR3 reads TGTGCCAGTAGTACGCGCCCCGGGGTAGGCACAGATACGCAGTATTTT. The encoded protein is CASSTRPGVGTDTQYF. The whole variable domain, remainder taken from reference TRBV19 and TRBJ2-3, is DGGITQSPKYLFRKEGQNVTLSCEQNLNHDAMYWYRQDPGQGLRLIYYSQIVNDFQKGDIAEGYSVSREKKESFPLTVTSAQKNPTAFYLCASSTRPGVGTDTQYFGPGTRLTVL.

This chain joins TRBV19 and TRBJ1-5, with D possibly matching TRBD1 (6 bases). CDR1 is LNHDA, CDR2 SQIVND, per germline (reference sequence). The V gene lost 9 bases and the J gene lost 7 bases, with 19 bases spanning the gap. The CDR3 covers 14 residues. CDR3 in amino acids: CARQIQGRGQPQHF. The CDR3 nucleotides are TGTGCCAGGCAAATCCAGGGGAGGGGGCAGCCCCAGCATTTT.

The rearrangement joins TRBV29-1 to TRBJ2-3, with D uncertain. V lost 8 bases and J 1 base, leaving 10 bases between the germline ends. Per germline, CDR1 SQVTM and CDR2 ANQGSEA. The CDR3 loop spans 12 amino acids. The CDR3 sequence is CSLGGGTDTQYF. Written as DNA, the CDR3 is TGCAGCCTTGGCGGCGGCACAGATACGCAGTATTTT.